This TCR beta chain was observed in a study of cytomegalovirus exposure and HLA in healthy donors. Findings and limits, study-wide: CMV serostatus was the only immune exposure information that was available. Through in vitro validation, three CMV-associated chains were shown to be specific for CMV antigens. The study recorded some 160 TCR beta chains that were cytomegalovirus-associated.

The CDR3 length is 15 residues. V lost 5 bases, J lost 4 bases, and 10 bases stayed unmatched. The germline CDR1 and CDR2 sequences are SGHVS and FQNEAQ. This PCR relied on a set of 60 Vbeta primers and 13 Jbeta primers. This table comes from immunoSEQ multiplex PCR, and its TCRdb copy is limited to in-frame clones, with some not included. The table includes around 200,000 clones, over 65% detected once. Points on this clone: Antigen specificity is unknown.

Sequencing used PBMCs. The chain has TRBV7-8 and TRBJ2-7; 8 bases fit TRBD1. The receptor was derived from a woman aged 45 to 65 in good health and CMV-seropositive. The CDR3 DNA reads as TGTGCCAGCAGCCTACGGACAGGGCAGGCGTACGAGCAGTACTTC. Protein sequence: CASSLRTGQAYEQYF.